This paragraph reports one T cell receptor beta chain. The CDR3 consists of 12 residues. CDR1 and CDR2 from the germline V gene are SGHRS and YFSETQ. Trimming took 1 base from V and 15 from J; bases not matched to a gene: 5. The data originate from a study of T cell responses to AZD1222 COVID-19 vaccine. Second-dose timings of about 4 or about 12 weeks were pooled. Data came from immunoSEQ multiplex PCR; TCRdb stores just in-frame clones and leaves some out. The data hold roughly 150,000 clones, with 90% to 95% observed a single time. V gene TRBV5-1 combines with J gene TRBJ2-1; 9 bases match TRBD1. The source was peripheral blood, collected 28 days after the second AZD1222 dose. The receptor comes from an adult who received the AZD1222 COVID-19 vaccine. The CDR3 spells CASSLYPGQGFF. The CDR3, as DNA: TGCGCCAGCAGCTTGTACCCGGGACAGGGGTTCTTC. The entire variable domain, with the rest obtained from reference TRBV5-1 and TRBJ2-1, is as follows: KAGVTQTPRYLIKTRGQQVTLSCSPISGHRSVSWYQQTPGQGLQFLFEYFSETQRNKGNFPGRFSGRQFSNSRSEMNVSTLELGDSALYLCASSLYPGQGFFGPGTRLTVL.